This TCR beta chain originates from a study of cytomegalovirus exposure and HLA in healthy donors. Profiled with immunoSEQ multiplex PCR; TCRdb holds only in-frame clones, not every one. The sample includes 90,000 to 110,000 clones, about 86% of them seen just once. Germline CDR1 reads SNHLY; CDR2 reads FYNNEI. The CDR3 extends over 16 amino acids. Trimming cost V 7 bases and J 3 bases; bases outside gene matches: 11. About this clone itself: Its antigen is not known.

Findings and limits, study-wide: Some public TCRs appeared in many individuals, while most sequences were rare.

What was sequenced was PBMCs. The chain joins TRBV2 to TRBJ2-3, with 9 bases lining up with TRBD2. The receptor comes from a woman in her late teens or twenties in good health and CMV-seropositive. The CDR3 nucleotides are TGTGCCAGCAACTCTGCGGGGGGGCGTGTGACAGATACGCAGTATTTT. Translation gives CASNSAGGRVTDTQYF.